This TCR beta chain was sequenced during a study of identical twins. With regard to this clonotype: Its antigen is not known.

TCRdb processed the 5' RACE reads anew with MiXCR; each CDR3 protein has one entry. The table lists over 600,000 distinct CDR3 sequences, 20% to 25% of them singletons. This CDR3 comprises 11 residues. V was shortened by 6 bases and J by 10 bases, with 12 bases between the two germline ends. Germline V gene sequence: CDR1 SGDLS, CDR2 YYNGEE. Overall study findings and caveats: Invariant cells of the MAIT and iNKT types might have partly distorted the zero-insertion analyses. For out-of-frame beta sequences, excess twin sharing was weaker.

The data were also submitted as part of a second study, on T cells expressing NK-cell markers. That work adds: Seven sequenced donors out of eight were HCMV-seropositive, one seronegative.

J is TRBJ2-3 and V is TRBV9; maybe TRBD1 (6 bases). Material: PBMCs. This receptor was identified in a woman under 30 in good health. The CDR3 protein is CASTRGGAQYF. The CDR3 DNA reads TGTGCCAGCACCAGAGGGGGAGCGCAGTATTTT.